The next 10 T cell receptor beta chains were all read from a single sample in a study of T cells in Graves' hyperthyroidism and ophthalmopathy. Researchers took RNA transcripts and amplified the TCR beta CDR3 regions from them. The HTBI primer set served for first-round RT-PCR of the TCR CDR3. TCRdb re-analysed the multiplex PCR reads in MiXCR, keeping a single row per CDR3 protein. The table records 650,000 to 750,000 distinct CDR3 sequences, approximately 14% of them present only once. The sample consisted of blood. These receptors originate from a woman younger than 35 with Graves' hyperthyroidism.

This clonotype was counted at least ten times. The V and J genes are TRBV7-2 and TRBJ2-7, with 15 positions matching TRBD2. The germline V gene has CDR1 SGHTA and CDR2 FQGNSA. With V trimmed by 5 bases and J by 1 base, 9 bases remained unmatched. This CDR3 region has 18 residues. In DNA form, the CDR3 reads TGTGCCAGCAGCGATCCGGGACTAGCGGGAGGAGGGTCCTACGAGCAGTACTTC. Its protein is CASSDPGLAGGGSYEQYF.

This chain uses TRBV4-1 with TRBJ2-1, with D possibly being TRBD2 (6 bases). Trimming pared 0 bases from V and 9 bases from J, leaving 15 bases between. The CDR3 covers 15 residues. CDR1 is MGHRA, CDR2 YSYEKL, per germline. In nucleotides, the CDR3 is TGCGCCAGCAGCCAAGATAGCGGACGGAATCGTGAGCAGTTCTTC. This codes for CASSQDSGRNREQFF.

The sample holds a few counts of this clonotype. The V and J genes are TRBV3-1 and TRBJ1-2; 10 bases fit TRBD1. Losses at the gene ends were 3 bases for V and 7 bases for J; bases not matched to a gene: 8. The CDR3 has 15 residues. Germline-derived CDR1 and CDR2 are LGHDT and YNNKEL (reference sequence). For the CDR3, the DNA is TGTGCCAGCAGCCACCCCGGGACAGGGGTATTTGGCTACACCTTC. This sequence encodes CASSHPGTGVFGYTF. Full variable domain (remainder filled in from reference TRBV3-1 and TRBJ1-2): DTAVSQTPKYLVTQMGNDKSIKCEQNLGHDTMYWYKQDSKKFLKIMFSYNNKELIINETVPNRFSPKSPDKAHLNLHINSLELGDSAVYFCASSHPGTGVFGYTFGSGTRLTVV.

This clonotype was found a few times. The chain is built from TRBV4-3 and TRBJ2-7, with 7 bases identical to TRBD2. Looked up from germline, CDR1 is LGHNA and CDR2 is YSLEER. Germline trimming cut 4 bases from V and 1 base from J; bases unmatched to any gene: 10. This CDR3 is 16 amino acids long. The CDR3, as DNA: TGCGCCAGCAGCCTTAACGTAGCGGGCCAGTCCTACGAGCAGTACTTC. Its translation is CASSLNVAGQSYEQYF.

In this sample, this clonotype turned up many times. The CDR3 spells CSASRPLRDNEQFF. The CDR3 DNA follows: TGCAGTGCTAGTCGGCCCCTAAGGGACAATGAGCAGTTCTTC. The V gene is TRBV20-1, the J gene TRBJ2-1, with no clear D. Germline assignment: CDR1 DFQATT and CDR2 SNEGSKA (reference sequence). V dropped 3 bases and J dropped 5 bases, with 14 bases sitting between them. The CDR3 is 14 amino acids.

CDR3 nucleotide sequence: TGTGCCAGTAGTAATAACAGGGGCGCTGGGTCCCGCTACGAGCAGTACTTC. Its protein product is CASSNNRGAGSRYEQYF. The V and J genes are TRBV19 and TRBJ2-7; TRBD1 matches at 7 bases. The germline CDR1 and CDR2 sequences are LNHDA and SQIVND (reference sequence). The CDR3 contains 17 residues. The V segment lost 4 bases and the J segment 3 bases; nucleotides outside the gene matches: 15.

A few counts support this clonotype. This could be a read error, since a much larger clone is one nucleotide away. The V call is TRBV13, the J call TRBJ2-7, with TRBD2 matching 8 bases. The CDR3 consists of 14 residues. Germline V lookup: CDR1 PRHDT, CDR2 FYEKMQ (reference sequence). The CDR3, as DNA: TGTGCCAGCTGTGACACTCTAGCGGGCTACGGGCAGTACTTC. Translating it yields CASCDTLAGYGQYF.

There are many counts of this clonotype. The chain carries TRBV18 and TRBJ2-5; either TRBD1 or TRBD2 may supply D (5 bases each). V was clipped by 2 bases and J by 1 base, with 8 bases between them. The CDR3 consists of 14 residues. Germline CDR1 and CDR2: KGHSH and LQKENI. The CDR3 here is CASSPMRGQETQYF. CDR3 coding DNA: TGTGCCAGCTCACCAATGAGGGGCCAAGAGACCCAGTACTTC.

The rearrangement links TRBV28 to TRBJ2-4; 7 bases are a match to TRBD1. CDR1 and CDR2 (germline): MDHEN, SYDVKM. Trimming removed 6 bases from V and 0 bases from J; junction bases left unmatched: 2. CDR3 length equals 14 residues. The CDR3 loop is CASRRQGAKNIQYF. CDR3 DNA sequence: TGTGCCAGCAGGAGACAGGGAGCCAAAAACATTCAGTACTTC.

This clonotype was picked up many times. The rearrangement uses TRBV30 and TRBJ2-7, with 8 bases aligning to TRBD1. After removal of 3 bases from V and 2 bases from J, the junction contained 6 bases not matched to a gene. The germline gives CDR1 GTSNPN, CDR2 SVGIG (reference sequence). The CDR3 runs 14 residues. CDR3 amino acids: CAWRETGETYEQYF. DNA of the CDR3: TGTGCCTGGAGGGAGACAGGGGAGACCTACGAGCAGTACTTC.